This T cell receptor (beta chain) was found in a study of human T cells and chemical hapten exposure. MiXCR was run by TCRdb on the RACE reads, yielding one entry per CDR3 protein. In the table there are roughly 62,000 distinct CDR3 sequences, under 15% of which are singletons. V gave up 4 bases and J gave up 0 bases; unmatched junction bases: 0. The CDR3 covers 15 residues. CDR1 is ENHRY and CDR2 is SYGVKD in the germline V gene. Time point reported: patch test 3, about 24 weeks after DPC sensitization. Treatment: therapeutic diphenylcyclopropenone sensitization with weekly scalp DPC. There are many counts of this clonotype.

This clonotype was sampled from a man aged 25-45 years with alopecia areata. Some clones in this sample may be carry-over from other donors' samples. The rearrangement links TRBV10-3 to TRBJ2-3, with 11 nucleotides matching TRBD2. The input for sequencing was whole blood, taken in connection with sensitization to the hapten diphenylcyclopropenone (DPC). CDR3 nucleotide sequence: TGTGCCATCAGTGTAGCGGGGGGGAGCACAGATACGCAGTATTTT. It encodes CAISVAGGSTDTQYF.